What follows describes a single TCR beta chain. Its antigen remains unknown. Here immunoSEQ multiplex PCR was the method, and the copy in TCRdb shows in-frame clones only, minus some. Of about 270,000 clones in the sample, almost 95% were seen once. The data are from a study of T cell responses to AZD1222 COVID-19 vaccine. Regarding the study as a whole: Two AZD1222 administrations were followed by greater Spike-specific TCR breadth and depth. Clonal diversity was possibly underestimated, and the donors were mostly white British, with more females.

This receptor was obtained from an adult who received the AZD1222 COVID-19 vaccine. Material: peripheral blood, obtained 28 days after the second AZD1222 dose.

DNA for the CDR3: TGCGCCAGCAGCCTAGGCCGGGACTCCGCGGCTGACCAGTACTTC. This encodes CASSLGRDSAADQYF. The chain uses TRBV4-3 and TRBJ2-7; possibly TRBD2 for D (6 bases). Germline CDR1 LGHNA, CDR2 YSLEER. V gave up 4 bases and J gave up 10 bases, with 23 bases separating them. The CDR3 totals 15 residues.